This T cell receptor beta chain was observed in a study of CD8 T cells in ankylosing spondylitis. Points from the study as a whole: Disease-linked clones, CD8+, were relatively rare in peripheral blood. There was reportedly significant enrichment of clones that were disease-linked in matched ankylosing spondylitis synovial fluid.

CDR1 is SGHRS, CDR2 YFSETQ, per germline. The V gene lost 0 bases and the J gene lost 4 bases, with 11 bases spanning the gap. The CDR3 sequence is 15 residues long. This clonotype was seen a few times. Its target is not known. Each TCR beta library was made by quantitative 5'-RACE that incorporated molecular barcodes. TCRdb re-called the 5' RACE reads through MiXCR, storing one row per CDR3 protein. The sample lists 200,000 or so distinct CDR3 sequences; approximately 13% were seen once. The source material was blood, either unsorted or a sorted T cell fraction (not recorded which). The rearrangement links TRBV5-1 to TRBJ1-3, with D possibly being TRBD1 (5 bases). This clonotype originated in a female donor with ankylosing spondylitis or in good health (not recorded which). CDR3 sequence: CASSLERRAGNTIYF. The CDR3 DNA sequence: TGCGCCAGCAGCTTGGAGCGCAGGGCGGGAAACACCATATATTTT.